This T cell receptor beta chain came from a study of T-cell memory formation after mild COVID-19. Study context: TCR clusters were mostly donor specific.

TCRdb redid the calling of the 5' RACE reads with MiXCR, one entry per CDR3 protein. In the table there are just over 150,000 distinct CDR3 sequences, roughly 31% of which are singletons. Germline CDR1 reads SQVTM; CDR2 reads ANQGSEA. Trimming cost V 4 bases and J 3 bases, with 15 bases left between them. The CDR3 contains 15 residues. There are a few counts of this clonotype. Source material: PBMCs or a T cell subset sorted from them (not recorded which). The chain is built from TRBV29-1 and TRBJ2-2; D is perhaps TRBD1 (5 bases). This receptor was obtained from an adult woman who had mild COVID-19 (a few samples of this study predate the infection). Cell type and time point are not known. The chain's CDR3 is CSVGGPDGYTGELFF. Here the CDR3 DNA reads TGCAGCGTTGGGGGCCCTGACGGATACACCGGGGAGCTGTTTTTT.